This T cell receptor (beta chain) was captured by sequencing in a study of vaccination and CD4 T cells after COVID-19. Treatment denoted: approximately nine-day PBMC culture with coronavirus spike peptide pools or control peptides (ViraFEST assay). Following expansion of antigen-specific T cells with peptide pools, ViraFEST then sequenced TCRs. Sequence data for DNA of cultured CD4+ T cells were generated by the Oncomine TCR Beta short-read assay. TCRdb passed the PCR reads through MiXCR, listing each CDR3 protein once. The sample consists of about 3,900 distinct CDR3 sequences, about a fifth of them appearing once. A remark on this clonotype: Antigen: not known.

Sequencing was performed on CD4+ T cells from blood, cultured in vitro. The sequence was obtained from a human donor who had recovered from COVID-19.

The CDR3 sequence is CASSLARVFTSGQNTDTQYF. In DNA form, the CDR3 reads TGTGCCAGCAGCTTAGCTCGGGTATTTACTAGCGGACAAAACACAGATACGCAGTATTTT. The chain joins TRBV7-2 to TRBJ2-3, with 8 bases that match TRBD2. CDR1 is SGHTA and CDR2 is FQGNSA in the germline V gene. The CDR3 is 20 residues long. The J segment lost 2 bases and the V segment lost 0 bases, leaving 16 bases of the junction unmatched.